This T cell receptor delta chain appears in the sequencing data of a study of gamma-delta T cells after stem cell transplantation. TCRdb processed the RT-PCR reads again with the CATT caller. The repertoire consists of 15,000 to 17,000 delta-chain clones, with about 9.8% occurring once and the leading ten covering about 60%. This clone was seen at least ten times. This DNA translates differently at residues 4 and 9 from the TCRdb protein, which is that of a much larger clone; a read error is likely, and the protein shown is the DNA's own translation. V lost 5 bases to trimming and J lost 5 bases, with 21 bases between them. The CDR3 length is 14 residues. The V gene's germline CDR1 is TVYSNPD and CDR2 GDNSRS (reference sequence).

The clonotype was recovered from a human donor. It is not recorded whose cells these are; they may come from a transplant donor. This chain uses TRDV3 with TRDJ1, with a tentative D call TRDD2 (6 bases). The material sequenced was gamma-delta T cells. The CDR3: CALFSYDLVDKLIF. DNA of the CDR3: TGTGCCCTCTTCTCCTACGACCTGGTGGATAAACTCATCTTT.